This TCR beta chain was identified in a study of cytomegalovirus exposure and HLA in healthy donors. Primers: 60 Vbeta forward and 13 Jbeta reverse. Repertoires were generated with immunoSEQ multiplex PCR, while TCRdb's copy carries only in-frame clones and drops some. This repertoire includes roughly 55,000 clones. Findings and caveats of the study: A missense DCLRE1C variant was associated with V- and J-gene trimming of TCR beta chains in a later analysis, and an independent cohort replicated the association. Previously analyzed data showed that most TCR beta V segments were productive at a frequency of about 90% or about 30%.

A remark on this clone: No antigen is known for it.

This clonotype was obtained from a woman in her forties or fifties in good health and CMV-seropositive. Sequencing was performed on PBMCs.

In nucleotides, the CDR3 is TGCGCCAGCAGCTTGGGACTAGCGGGGGGGCCTGATACGCAGTATTTT. Encoded protein: CASSLGLAGGPDTQYF. The chain joins TRBV5-1 to TRBJ2-3; TRBD2 matches at 14 bases. The CDR3 has 16 residues. The germline CDR1 and CDR2 sequences are SGHRS and YFSETQ. V dropped 0 bases and J dropped 6; count of bases not matched to a gene: 3. The whole variable domain, remainder taken from reference TRBV5-1 and TRBJ2-3, is KAGVTQTPRYLIKTRGQQVTLSCSPISGHRSVSWYQQTPGQGLQFLFEYFSETQRNKGNFPGRFSGRQFSNSRSEMNVSTLELGDSALYLCASSLGLAGGPDTQYFGPGTRLTVL.